A selection of T cell receptor beta chains follows, all from one sample in a study of Ad26.COV2.S vaccination and SARS-CoV-2 variants. TCRdb keeps only in-frame clones here, not all; method: immunoSEQ multiplex PCR. Among 300,000 to 400,000 clones listed, over 75% were seen once. The specimen comprised peripheral blood, sampled in a trial of Ad26.COV2.S vaccine versus placebo. The receptors shown here come from a person between 18 and 65 years old who received the Ad26.COV2.S COVID-19 vaccine or a placebo. The conserved cysteine and the conserved F or W are not part of the CDR3 here. A D gene is named only where the DNA matches it firmly.

ASSLVAGTYNEQF TRBJ2-1 TRBV11-2 NA
SVVPLLAGGRNEQF TRBJ2-1 TRBV29-1 TRBD2
ASSINPGQGPYEQY TRBJ2-7 TRBV19 TRBD1
ASSLMGSRNTEAF TRBJ1-1 TRBV14 NA
ASSLAGTSTDTQY TRBJ2-3 TRBV3-1/TRBV3-2 TRBD2
ASSRHQVDYGYT TRBJ1-2 TRBV19 NA
ASSLVAPPGQY TRBJ2-5 TRBV7-9 NA
ASSLGLAGVDDTQY TRBJ2-3 TRBV7-3 TRBD2
ASSLGGPANYGYT TRBJ1-2 TRBV11-2 NA
ASSLARIVSYNEQF TRBJ2-1 TRBV5-1 NA
ASSQDWSRTDTQY TRBJ2-3 TRBV3-1/TRBV3-2 NA
ASSEIWGQGITDTQY TRBJ2-3 TRBV2 TRBD1
ASSLRGGAYNEQF TRBJ2-1 TRBV7-9 TRBD2
ASSSRELMNTEAF TRBJ1-1 TRBV7-9 NA
ASSRIGTVNPYEQY TRBJ2-7 TRBV19 TRBD1
ASSFSGGYTDTQY TRBJ2-3 TRBV27 TRBD2
ASSDASETGELF TRBJ2-2 TRBV6-4 NA